This T cell receptor (beta chain) was identified in a study of cytomegalovirus exposure and HLA in healthy donors. Study as a whole: An early data release held tens of millions of unique TCRs from HLA-typed donors. Across 350 to 500 genotyped donors, over 70% landed in the Caucasian-associated ancestry cluster.

CDR1 and CDR2 (germline): KGHSH, LQKENI. The CDR3 contains 13 residues. With 5 bases removed from V and 1 base from J, the gap between germline ends came to 9 bases. General observations from the study: Per a prior analysis, the majority of TCR beta V segments were productive roughly 90% or roughly 30% of the time.

Vbeta (60) and Jbeta (13) primers were used in the PCR. The assay was immunoSEQ multiplex PCR, and TCRdb's table has in-frame clones only and misses some. Here the sample spans around 150,000 clones, roughly 79% being singletons. This clone was recorded a few times. As yet, its antigen is unknown. The chain combines TRBV18 with TRBJ2-7; TRBD2 might be the D (5 bases). The sample comprised PBMCs. This TCR came from a woman aged 45-59 years in good health and CMV-seronegative. CDR3 bases: TGTGCCAGCTCATCGAGGGATTCCTACGAGCAGTACTTC. Translated: CASSSRDSYEQYF.